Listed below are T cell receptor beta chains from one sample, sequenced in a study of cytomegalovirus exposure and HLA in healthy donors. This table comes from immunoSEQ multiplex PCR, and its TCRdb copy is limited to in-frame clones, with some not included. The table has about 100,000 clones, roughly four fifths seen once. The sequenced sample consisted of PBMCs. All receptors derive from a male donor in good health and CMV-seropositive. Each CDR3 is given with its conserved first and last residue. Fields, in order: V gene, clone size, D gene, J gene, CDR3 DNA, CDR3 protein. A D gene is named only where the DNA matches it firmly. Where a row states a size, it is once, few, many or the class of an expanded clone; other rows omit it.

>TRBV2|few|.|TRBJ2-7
TGTGCCAGCAGTACCGACTCTTACGAGCAGTACTTC
CASSTDSYEQYF
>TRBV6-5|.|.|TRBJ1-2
TGTGCCAGCACTCGGGGGGGAGAAGCGTATGGCTACACCTTC
CASTRGGEAYGYTF
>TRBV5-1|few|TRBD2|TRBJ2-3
TGCGCCAGCAGCCTGAGACTAGCGGGGGGGACAGATACGCAGTATTTT
CASSLRLAGGTDTQYF
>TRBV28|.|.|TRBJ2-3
TGTGCCAGCAGTTTATTACTGAGAACAGATACGCAGTATTTT
CASSLLLRTDTQYF
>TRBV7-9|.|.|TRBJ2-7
TGTGCCAGCAGCTCGACTATGGGGAGCTCCTACGAGCAGTACTTC
CASSSTMGSSYEQYF
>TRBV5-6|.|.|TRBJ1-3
TGTGCCAGCAGCTCGACGCGGAGCGGAAACACCATATATTTT
CASSSTRSGNTIYF
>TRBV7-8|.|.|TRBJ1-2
TGTGCCAGCAGCGCCTCAGGCGTAACGGGAAGTGGCTACACCTTC
CASSASGVTGSGYTF
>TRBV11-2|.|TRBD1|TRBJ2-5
TGTGCCAGCAGCTTATTGGGACAGGGCCGGGGGGAGACCCAGTACTTC
CASSLLGQGRGETQYF
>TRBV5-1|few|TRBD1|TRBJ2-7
TGCGCCAGCAGCTTGGCCCCAGGGGGCTGGGGATCCTACGAGCAGTACTTC
CASSLAPGGWGSYEQYF
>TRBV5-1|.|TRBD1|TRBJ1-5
TGCGCCAGCAGCGCAACAGGGGGCGAGGATCAGCCCCAGCATTTT
CASSATGGEDQPQHF
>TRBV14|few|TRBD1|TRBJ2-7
TGTGCCAGCAGCCAATACACAGGGGGCTCCACTTCCGAGCAGTACTTC
CASSQYTGGSTSEQYF
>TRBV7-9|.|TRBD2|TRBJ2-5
TGTGCCAGCAGCCCACAGGGACTAGCGGGGGTGGAGACCCAGTACTTC
CASSPQGLAGVETQYF
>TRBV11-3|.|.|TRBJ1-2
TGTGCCAGCAGCTTAGATCCCCAGGCAGGGCTCCCCTATGGCTACACCTTC
CASSLDPQAGLPYGYTF
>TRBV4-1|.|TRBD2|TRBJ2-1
TGCGCCAGCAGCCCGTCGAGCGGGGGCAGGGATGAGCAGTTCTTC
CASSPSSGGRDEQFF
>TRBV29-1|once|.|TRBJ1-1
TGCAGCGTTGGCAGGGACACTGAAGCTTTCTTT
CSVGRDTEAFF
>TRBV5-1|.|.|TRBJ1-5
TGCGCCAGCAGCTTCGGACATGGAAATCAGCCCCAGCATTTT
CASSFGHGNQPQHF
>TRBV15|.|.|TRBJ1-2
TGTGCCACCAGCAGAGGGACAGCCTTAGACTATGGCTACACCTTC
CATSRGTALDYGYTF
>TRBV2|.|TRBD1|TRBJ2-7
TGTGCCAGCAGTATGGGACAGCCCTCCTACGAGCAGTACTTC
CASSMGQPSYEQYF
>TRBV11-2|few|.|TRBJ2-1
TGTGCCAGCAGCCCGGGTGGCAGATTAAACAATGAGCAGTTCTTC
CASSPGGRLNNEQFF
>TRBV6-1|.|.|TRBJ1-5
TGTGCCAGCAGTGATGGGGTAGGAGGGGTTTCTCAGCCCCAGCATTTT
CASSDGVGGVSQPQHF
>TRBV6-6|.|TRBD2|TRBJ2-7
TGTGCCAGCAGTTTTTTAGCGGGGAACTCCTACGAGCAGTACTTC
CASSFLAGNSYEQYF
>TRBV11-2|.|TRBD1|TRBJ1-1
TGTGCCAGCGGCCGGGGGACAGTAAGCGAAGCTTTCTTT
CASGRGTVSEAFF
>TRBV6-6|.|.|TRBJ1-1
TGTGCCAGCAGTTACCTAGACACTGAAGCTTTCTTT
CASSYLDTEAFF
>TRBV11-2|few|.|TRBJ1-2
TGTGCCAGCAGCTCGACGGGGAGCTATGGCTACACCTTC
CASSSTGSYGYTF
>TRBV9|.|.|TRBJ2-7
TGTGCCAGCAGCTCGACGGGATCCTACGAGCAGTACTTC
CASSSTGSYEQYF
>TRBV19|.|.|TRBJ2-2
TGTGCCAGTAGTATTGGGCTTCCCATCGCCGGGGAGCTGTTTTTT
CASSIGLPIAGELFF